The 14 T cell receptor beta chains in this list originate from one sample, sequenced in a study of blood T cell repertoires in COVID-19. The table came from immunoSEQ multiplex PCR; TCRdb's copy has only in-frame clones and leaves some out. Found here are 65,000 to 85,000 clones, over 80% of them singletons; the top ten hold about 2.3%. Sample: peripheral blood. The receptors here all came from a human donor in a cohort sampled during active COVID-19.

The chain combines TRBV28 with TRBJ2-4, with a weak D call TRBD1 (5 bases). Between the trimmed V and J ends, which lost 4 bases and 5 bases, there was a span of 15 bases. This CDR3 is built from 15 residues. Germline loops: CDR1 MDHEN, CDR2 SYDVKM. CDR3 amino acids: CASSSRRGRENIQYF. The CDR3 nucleotides read TGTGCCAGCAGTTCCCGAAGGGGCCGCGAAAACATTCAGTACTTC.

The CDR3 DNA reads TGCGCCAGCAGCCTCCTTCAGGGGGCTGATGGCTACACCTTC. Its translation is CASSLLQGADGYTF. The J gene is TRBJ1-2, the V gene TRBV4-1, with TRBD1 identical over 8 bases. Germline V gives CDR1 MGHRA, CDR2 YSYEKL. The CDR3 is made up of 14 amino acids. Trimming cost V 4 bases and J 6 bases; bases outside gene matches: 7.

This clone was seen only a few times. V is TRBV7-9 and J is TRBJ2-7; TRBD1 matches at 10 bases. The V and J ends lost 5 bases and 2 bases, in that order; junction bases with no gene match: 3. Germline CDR1 reads SEHNR; CDR2 reads FQNEAQ (reference sequence). This CDR3 is 14 amino acids long. The CDR3 nucleotides are TGTGCCAGCAGCGCGGACAGGGGGACCTACGAGCAGTACTTC. Translating gives CASSADRGTYEQYF. The complete variable domain, with remaining parts taken from reference TRBV7-9 and TRBJ2-7, reads DTGVSQNPRHKITKRGQNVTFRCDPISEHNRLYWYRQTLGQGPEFLTYFQNEAQLEKSRLLSDRFSAERPKGSFSTLEIQRTEQGDSAMYLCASSADRGTYEQYFGPGTRLTVT.

The V call is TRBV30, the J call TRBJ1-2; D remains ambiguous. Germline V gene lookup returns CDR1 GTSNPN and CDR2 SVGIG (reference sequence). Trimming took off 0 bases at V and 5 bases at J, with 10 bases between the two ends. This CDR3 spans 13 amino acids. The DNA of the CDR3 is TGTGCCTGGAGTGTAGAGGCGGAGTATGGCTACACCTTC. This encodes CAWSVEAEYGYTF.

This clone has only a few counts. This chain links TRBV5-1 with TRBJ1-4; 10 positions agree with TRBD1. The CDR3 totals 15 residues. Germline V gene lookup returns CDR1 SGHRS and CDR2 YFSETQ. Trimming took 5 bases from V and 8 from J; bases not matched to a gene: 9. The CDR3 sequence: CASSRTGGEGEKLFF. The DNA of the CDR3 is TGCGCCAGCAGTCGGACAGGGGGGGAAGGCGAAAAACTGTTTTTT.

This rearrangement joins TRBV6-5 to TRBJ2-7, with 9 nucleotides matching TRBD1. After removal of 11 bases from V and 3 bases from J, the junction contained 5 bases not matched to a gene. The CDR3 is 12 residues long. The V gene's germline CDR1 is MNHEY and CDR2 SVGAGI. The CDR3 DNA is TGTGCCGCAGAGGGACAGGGCTACGAGCAGTACTTC. Translating it yields CAAEGQGYEQYF.

This chain uses TRBV21-1 with TRBJ2-7; the D call TRBD1 from the table was never checked on the DNA. TRBV21-1 is labeled a pseudogene. The CDR3 sequence is 14 residues long. In DNA form, the CDR3 reads TGTGCCAGCAGGCTAGCAGGGGCAAACTACGAGCAGTACTTC. Amino acid sequence: CASRLAGANYEQYF.

This chain links TRBV29-1 with TRBJ2-1, with TRBD1 matching 9 bases. V shed 5 bases, J shed 6 bases, and the junction held 8 bases outside the gene matches. CDR3 length: 14 amino acids. From germline, CDR1 is SQVTM and CDR2 ANQGSEA. CDR3 bases: TGCAGCGTTAAGGGGACAGGGAGGTTCAATGAGCAGTTCTTC. It translates to CSVKGTGRFNEQFF.

CDR3 residues: CASSSRTGRDDKNIQYF. The CDR3 DNA follows: TGCGCCAGCAGCTCCCGGACAGGGAGAGACGACAAAAACATTCAGTACTTC. This rearrangement joins TRBV10-2 to TRBJ2-4, with TRBD1 matching 8 bases. V gave up 6 bases and J gave up 3 bases; unmatched junction bases: 13. The CDR3 is 17 residues long. Germline V gene lookup returns CDR1 WSHSY and CDR2 SAAADI.

Only a few counts were recorded for this clone. The gene calls are TRBV28 and TRBJ1-4, with D possibly matching TRBD1 (6 bases). Between the trimmed V and J ends, which lost 6 bases and 1 base, there was a span of 12 bases. The CDR3 runs to 15 residues. Germline CDR1 MDHEN, CDR2 SYDVKM. For the CDR3, the DNA is TGTGCCAGCAGGTCAACAGGGCGAACTAATGAAAAACTGTTTTTT. Its protein product is CASRSTGRTNEKLFF.

The CDR3: CASSPWDRRRGEQFF. For the CDR3, the DNA is TGTGCCAGCAGTCCCTGGGACAGGCGCCGGGGTGAGCAGTTCTTC. The rearrangement joins TRBV28 to TRBJ2-1; 8 positions agree with TRBD1. V dropped 5 bases and J dropped 9; count of bases not matched to a gene: 12. The CDR3 has 15 amino acids. Germline values: CDR1 MDHEN, CDR2 SYDVKM.

The rearrangement links TRBV6-5 to TRBJ1-2; no definite D call. This CDR3 is built from 12 residues. The germline V gene has CDR1 MNHEY and CDR2 SVGAGI. Trimming took 5 bases from V and 8 from J, leaving 12 bases between them. CDR3 amino acids: CASSPEGRGYTF. In DNA form, the CDR3 reads TGTGCCAGCAGTCCGGAGGGCCGCGGCTACACCTTC.

The chain carries TRBV11-2 and TRBJ2-3; 14 nucleotides agree with TRBD2. The V and J ends lost 4 bases and 4 bases, in that order; junction bases with no gene match: 1. Germline values: CDR1 SGHAT, CDR2 FQNNGV. CDR3 length: 15 residues. CDR3 region: CASSSGLAGADTQYF. The CDR3 DNA reads TGTGCCAGCAGCTCGGGACTAGCGGGAGCAGATACGCAGTATTTT.

This rearrangement joins TRBV7-2 to TRBJ2-7, with TRBD2 identical over 8 bases. The germline CDR1 and CDR2 sequences are SGHTA and FQGNSA. The V gene end was trimmed by 1 base and the J gene end by 1 base; junction bases not matched to a gene: 3. The CDR3 runs 15 residues. As DNA, the CDR3 is TGTGCCAGCAGCTTAGGGCGGGGGGCATCCTACGAGCAGTACTTC. Its protein product is CASSLGRGASYEQYF.